This T cell receptor (beta chain) was profiled in a study of molecular identifiers for immune sequencing clone quantification. Study-wide results and caveats: Detecting spiked Jurkat TCR RNA from one cell among about a million naive cells was reportedly possible.

TCRdb called the PCR reads again in MiXCR, with one record for every CDR3 protein. Altogether 400,000 to 600,000 distinct CDR3 sequences are present, 25% being singletons, with the ten largest covering under 0.85%. The J segment lost 7 bases and the V segment lost 6 bases, leaving 6 bases of the junction unmatched. The CDR3 totals 13 residues. CDR1 and CDR2 (germline): MGHRA, YSYEKL. As concerns this clonotype: Antigen specificity is unknown.

The chain couples TRBV4-1 to TRBJ1-2; 9 bases line up with TRBD1. Material for sequencing was naive CD8+ T cells from blood, with Jurkat cell RNA spiked in. As for subset: FACS-sorted CD8+CD4-CCR7+CD45RA+ naive T cells. The TCR comes from a human donor in good health. Some libraries in this study had Jurkat cell RNA spiked in. DNA for the CDR3: TGCGCCAGCAGGACAGGGGGAGCGAGTGGCTACACCTTC. Translating it yields CASRTGGASGYTF.